What follows are 27 T cell receptor beta chains derived from one specimen sequenced in a study of T cells in Graves' hyperthyroidism and ophthalmopathy. Amplification targeted TCR beta CDR3 regions from RNA transcripts. The HTBI primer set was used in a first-round RT-PCR of the TCR CDR3. TCRdb independently ran MiXCR on the multiplex PCR reads; one entry per CDR3 protein. Of about 320,000 distinct CDR3 sequences in the sample, approximately 15% were seen once. The sample was blood. These TCRs come from a man aged 25-40 years with Graves' hyperthyroidism.

This clonotype was found many times. The chain combines TRBV3-1 with TRBJ2-5, with D possibly being TRBD1 (5 bases). CDR1 and CDR2 (germline): LGHDT, YNNKEL (reference sequence). The germline V and J ends were trimmed by 4 bases and 7 bases, with 13 bases remaining between them. CDR3 length: 13 residues. DNA for the CDR3: TGTGCCAGCAGCCTGGACCGCCAGGGGACCCAGTACTTC. This encodes CASSLDRQGTQYF.

The chain carries TRBV25-1 and TRBJ1-4, with D perhaps TRBD1 (5 bases). V shed 4 bases and J shed 5 bases, with 14 bases lying between them. The germline V gene encodes CDR1 MGHDK and CDR2 SYGVNS. This CDR3 is 15 amino acids long. The CDR3 sequence is CASSGRQLQNEKLFF. The CDR3, as DNA: TGTGCCAGCAGTGGGCGACAGCTTCAAAATGAAAAACTGTTTTTT.

This rearrangement joins TRBV19 to TRBJ2-4; the D is unclear. The CDR3 contains 12 residues. Germline V CDR1 and CDR2: LNHDA, SQIVND (reference sequence). The V end was cut by 4 bases, the J end by 5 bases, with 6 bases between. The CDR3 region has the DNA TGTGCCAGTAGTACACGGGAAAACATTCAGTACTTC. Amino acids: CASSTRENIQYF. Drawing the rest from reference TRBV19 and TRBJ2-4, the complete variable domain is DGGITQSPKYLFRKEGQNVTLSCEQNLNHDAMYWYRQDPGQGLRLIYYSQIVNDFQKGDIAEGYSVSREKKESFPLTVTSAQKNPTAFYLCASSTRENIQYFGAGTRLSVL.

This clonotype has a count of ten or more. This chain joins TRBV5-1 and TRBJ2-7, with D tentatively TRBD1 or TRBD2 (5 bases each). CDR1 and CDR2 from the germline V gene are SGHRS and YFSETQ. This CDR3 is 17 amino acids long. Trimming cost V 0 bases and J 8 bases, with 24 bases left between them. CDR3 bases: TGCGCCAGCAGCTTGGAAGGTACAGCCAGGGATGGGGAGCAGCAGTACTTC. Translated, it gives CASSLEGTARDGEQQYF.

The table lists this clonotype with a few counts. The chain combines TRBV20-1 with TRBJ2-2; weak D call: TRBD2 (7 bases). Trimming removed 3 bases at V and 3 bases at J, with 17 bases between. Germline loops: CDR1 DFQATT, CDR2 SNEGSKA (reference sequence). This CDR3 has 16 amino acids. CDR3 sequence: CSASRLSGGYTGELFF. The CDR3 DNA reads as TGCAGTGCTAGTAGACTTTCGGGGGGCTACACCGGGGAGCTGTTTTTT.

At least ten counts were recorded for this clonotype. This CDR3 is CASSSLPYTEAFF. In nucleotides, the CDR3 is TGTGCCAGCAGTTCCCTCCCTTACACTGAAGCTTTCTTT. V and J are TRBV12-3 or TRBV12-4 and TRBJ1-1; D not certain. The CDR3 has 13 amino acids. V lost 4 bases to trimming and J lost 3 bases, with 9 bases between them.

This clonotype was detected ten times or more. The chain links TRBV7-3 to TRBJ2-7, with D maybe TRBD2 (5 bases). The CDR3 spans 13 residues. The germline CDR1 and CDR2 sequences are SGHTA and FQGTGA. The V end lost 5 bases, the J end lost 6 bases, and 14 bases lay between the germline ends. The CDR3 protein is CASSLQPGSEQYF. The DNA for the CDR3 is TGTGCCAGCAGCCTCCAACCGGGGAGCGAGCAGTACTTC.

At least ten counts were recorded for this clonotype. This sequence joins TRBV6-1 and TRBJ2-1; 8 bases fit TRBD2. With V trimmed by 5 bases and J by 12 bases, 6 bases remained unmatched. The germline V gene encodes CDR1 MNHNS and CDR2 SASEGT. The CDR3 spans 12 residues. DNA for the CDR3: TGTGCCAGCAGTTACAGCGGGGGTGGGCAGTTCTTC. It codes for CASSYSGGGQFF.

In its sample, this clonotype was seen many times. The chain has TRBV7-8 and TRBJ2-1; 9 bases agree with TRBD1. The V gene's germline CDR1 is SGHVS and CDR2 FQNEAQ. This CDR3 region has 15 residues. Unmatched junction bases numbered 8, after V lost 1 base and J lost 10 bases. CDR3 nucleotides: TGTGCCAGCAGCTTAGGCGGGACAGGGCCCCGGGAGCAGTTCTTC. This codes for CASSLGGTGPREQFF. The entire variable domain, with the rest obtained from reference TRBV7-8 and TRBJ2-1, is as follows: GAGVSQSPRYKVAKRGQDVALRCDPISGHVSLFWYQQALGQGPEFLTYFQNEAQLDKSGLPSDRFFAERPEGSVSTLKIQRTQQEDSAVYLCASSLGGTGPREQFFGPGTRLTVL.

This clonotype was observed at least ten times. The chain links TRBV2 to TRBJ1-5; TRBD1 agrees at 8 bases. J lost 0 bases, V lost 7 bases, and 14 bases had no gene match. The CDR3 sequence is 18 residues long. Germline CDR1 reads SNHLY; CDR2 reads FYNNEI. The CDR3 DNA reads TGTGCCAGCAATTTTATGGGACAGGCGACTTATAGCAATCAGCCCCAGCATTTT. Amino acids: CASNFMGQATYSNQPQHF.

This clonotype was observed at least ten times. The V gene is TRBV7-8, the J gene TRBJ2-3; D is uncertain. V dropped 0 bases and J dropped 5 bases, with 9 bases sitting between them. This CDR3 comprises 14 residues. Germline V gives CDR1 SGHVS, CDR2 FQNEAQ. CDR3 sequence: CASSLAQSEDTQYF. DNA for the CDR3: TGTGCCAGCAGCTTAGCGCAATCAGAAGATACGCAGTATTTT.

The chain employs TRBV30 and TRBJ2-7; TRBD1 might be the D (5 bases). Germline V CDR1 and CDR2: GTSNPN, SVGIG (reference sequence). The CDR3 covers 14 residues. V shed 0 bases and J shed 2 bases, with 11 bases lying between them. The CDR3 sequence: CAWSVIQGAYEQYF. In DNA, the CDR3 is TGTGCCTGGAGTGTAATCCAGGGTGCCTACGAGCAGTACTTC.

V and J are TRBV2 and TRBJ1-5; D ambiguous. CDR3 length equals 16 residues. The V and J ends lost 6 bases and 5 bases respectively, with 20 bases between them. Germline assignment: CDR1 SNHLY and CDR2 FYNNEI. The CDR3 sequence is CASSPGKGGPHQPQHF. In nucleotides, the CDR3 is TGTGCCAGCAGCCCGGGGAAGGGAGGCCCCCATCAGCCCCAGCATTTT.

This clonotype was detected ten times or more. V and J are TRBV12-5 and TRBJ1-5; D might be TRBD1 (6 bases). This CDR3 comprises 22 residues. The germline CDR1 and CDR2 sequences are LGHNT and FRNRAP. V was trimmed by 7 bases and J by 4 bases, leaving 38 bases between them. CDR3 loop: CASAEGGTVLGAPPRTNQPQHF. CDR3 nucleotide sequence: TGTGCTAGTGCCGAGGGGGGAACTGTGCTAGGGGCTCCCCCGCGTACTAATCAGCCCCAGCATTTT.

This clonotype was recorded at least ten times. The chain links TRBV3-1 to TRBJ1-2; tentative D call: TRBD1 (5 bases). This CDR3 contains 17 residues. V was trimmed by 1 base and J by 1 base, leaving 16 bases between them. Per germline, CDR1 LGHDT and CDR2 YNNKEL (reference sequence). CDR3: CASSQVDGAGSNYGYTF. CDR3 sequence (DNA): TGTGCCAGCAGCCAAGTTGACGGGGCAGGGAGTAACTATGGCTACACCTTC.

J is TRBJ1-3 and V is TRBV20-1; 7 bases align to TRBD1. Germline-derived CDR1 and CDR2 are DFQATT and SNEGSKA (reference sequence). This CDR3 comprises 14 residues. J was trimmed by 5 bases and V by 6 bases; bases with no gene match: 10. CDR3 nucleotide sequence: TGCAGTGCGTTCGGGACAGAGCATCGAAACACCATATATTTT. Encoded protein: CSAFGTEHRNTIYF.

This clonotype was seen ten or more times. The V and J genes are TRBV28 and TRBJ2-7; 10 bases fit TRBD1. The CDR3 loop spans 15 amino acids. V was clipped by 3 bases and J by 7 bases; unmatched bases: 9. In germline, CDR1 is MDHEN, CDR2 SYDVKM. This CDR3 is CASSLAGTGAREQYF. The CDR3 bases are TGTGCCAGCAGTTTGGCCGGGACAGGGGCGCGGGAGCAGTACTTC.

This clonotype showed up just a few times. The chain employs TRBV5-1 and TRBJ1-2, with TRBD1 identical over 7 bases. V lost 4 bases, J lost 6 bases, and 12 bases stayed unmatched. The germline CDR1 and CDR2 sequences are SGHRS and YFSETQ. The CDR3 is 15 residues long. The chain's CDR3 is CASSTIRRQGDGYTF. The CDR3 nucleotides are TGCGCCAGCAGCACAATCCGTCGACAGGGCGATGGCTACACCTTC.

The table lists this clonotype with a few counts. The chain joins TRBV27 to TRBJ1-2; 7 positions agree with TRBD1. This CDR3 comprises 15 residues. The junction had 10 bases not matched to a gene; V was cut back by 3 bases and J by 6 bases. Germline V CDR1 and CDR2: MNHEY, SMNVEV (reference sequence). This CDR3 is CASSFVAGGMDGYTF. CDR3 bases: TGTGCCAGCAGTTTTGTGGCAGGGGGTATGGATGGCTACACCTTC.

This clonotype appeared many times. Here the CDR3 reads CSGQTESNYGYTF. The CDR3 DNA is TGCAGTGGCCAGACAGAATCCAACTATGGCTACACCTTC. The chain uses TRBV20-1 and TRBJ1-2, with TRBD1 as a possible D gene (5 bases). CDR3 length: 13 amino acids. Between the trimmed V and J ends, which lost 7 bases and 2 bases, there was a span of 14 bases. The germline CDR1 and CDR2 sequences are DFQATT and SNEGSKA (reference sequence).

The chain has TRBV7-9 and TRBJ2-7; D unclear. The CDR3 is 11 residues long. The germline V gene encodes CDR1 SEHNR and CDR2 FQNEAQ (reference sequence). V was trimmed by 7 bases and J by 0 bases, leaving 4 bases between them. CDR3 coding DNA: TGTGCCAGCATGATCTCCTACGAGCAGTACTTC. Translating it yields CASMISYEQYF.

This clonotype has a count of ten or more. The V gene is TRBV5-1, the J gene TRBJ2-3; TRBD2 agrees at 7 bases. Looked up from germline, CDR1 is SGHRS and CDR2 is YFSETQ. This CDR3 is 16 amino acids long. The V and J ends lost 0 bases and 8 bases, in that order; junction bases with no gene match: 12. The CDR3 is CASSLGWRESRGTQYF. In DNA form, the CDR3 reads TGCGCCAGCAGCTTGGGGTGGCGGGAGAGTCGAGGTACGCAGTATTTT.

The chain links TRBV6-1 to TRBJ1-5, with TRBD1 identical over 7 bases. Germline assignment: CDR1 MNHNS and CDR2 SASEGT. Unmatched junction bases numbered 7, after V lost 6 bases and J lost 5 bases. CDR3 length: 14 amino acids. For the CDR3, the DNA is TGTGCCAGCAGCATCACAGGGGTCTATCAGCCCCAGCATTTT. Translation: CASSITGVYQPQHF.

The gene calls are TRBV28 and TRBJ2-5, with 7 bases fitting TRBD1. This CDR3 has 14 residues. V dropped 3 bases and J dropped 7; count of bases not matched to a gene: 8. CDR1 and CDR2 from the germline V gene are MDHEN and SYDVKM. CDR3: CASSFLDRAGTQYF. The CDR3 coding sequence is TGTGCCAGCAGTTTCCTTGACAGGGCGGGGACCCAGTACTTC.

The chain has TRBV9 and TRBJ2-2; a weak D match, TRBD2 (6 bases). This CDR3 comprises 15 residues. The germline V gene encodes CDR1 SGDLS and CDR2 YYNGEE. The ends were cut back, 4 bases at V and 0 bases at J, with 10 bases in the middle. The CDR3 DNA reads TGTGCCAGCAGCCCCACGGGGGCGAACACCGGGGAGCTGTTTTTT. Its protein is CASSPTGANTGELFF.

This clonotype was counted between two and nine times. The chain employs TRBV19 and TRBJ1-5; D gene uncertain. Germline V gene sequence: CDR1 LNHDA, CDR2 SQIVND (reference sequence). V lost 6 bases to trimming and J lost 3 bases, with 12 bases between them. The CDR3 sequence is 14 residues long. Written as DNA, the CDR3 is TGTGCCAGTAGACCTGAAGGGCACAATCAGCCCCAGCATTTT. It is translated as CASRPEGHNQPQHF.

This clonotype was seen many times. The chain has TRBV3-1 and TRBJ2-2; TRBD2 matches 8 bases. The CDR3 totals 15 residues. The V gene end was trimmed by 1 base and the J gene end by 9 bases; junction bases not matched to a gene: 7. Germline V CDR1 and CDR2: LGHDT, YNNKEL (reference sequence). CDR3 sequence: CASSQASSGRWELFF. In nucleotides, the CDR3 is TGTGCCAGCAGCCAAGCTTCTAGCGGGCGATGGGAGCTGTTTTTT.